The 14 T cell receptor beta chains presented below share a single source sample, sequenced in a study of regulatory T cells in long-lasting Graves disease. The sample's time point: persistent/refractory GD, antithyroid drugs over 5 years with positive TRAb. The TCR library was prepared using RNA isolated from PBMCs. Libraries of TCR beta came from iRepertoire HTBI primers plus Arm-PCR of CDR3 regions. One entry per CDR3 protein, called by TCRdb with MiXCR from the multiplex PCR reads. The sample holds a few hundred thousand distinct CDR3 sequences, about 21% seen once. Sequencing was performed on peripheral blood mononuclear cells (PBMCs), taken when the disease was refractory, from a patient treated with antithyroid drugs. All receptors derive from a female donor with Graves disease.

V usage is TRBV5-5 and J usage is TRBJ2-7; 10 bases are shared with TRBD2. CDR1 is SGHKS and CDR2 is YYEKEE in the germline V gene (reference sequence). V trimming: 4 bases; J trimming: 4 bases; junction bases outside the gene matches: 11. This CDR3 spans 16 amino acids. The CDR3 reads CASSLGTSAYLYEQYF. The CDR3 bases are TGTGCCAGCAGCCTAGGGACTAGCGCGTACCTTTACGAGCAGTACTTC.

Many counts were recorded for this clonotype. V and J are TRBV2 and TRBJ1-4; 8 nucleotides match TRBD1. V shed 2 bases, J shed 7 bases, and the junction held 6 bases outside the gene matches. This CDR3 region has 15 residues. Germline V gene sequence: CDR1 SNHLY, CDR2 FYNNEI. DNA of the CDR3: TGTGCCAGCAGTGAAATCGGAGACAGGGGTGAAAAACTGTTTTTT. This sequence encodes CASSEIGDRGEKLFF.

This clonotype came up many times. V usage is TRBV11-2 and J usage is TRBJ1-1, with D possibly being TRBD1 (5 bases). The CDR3 is 14 residues long. The V end lost 5 bases, the J end lost 1 base, and 11 bases lay between the germline ends. Germline CDR1 and CDR2: SGHAT and FQNNGV. CDR3 region: CASSPGTGNTEAFF. The CDR3 bases are TGTGCCAGCAGCCCCGGGACTGGGAACACTGAAGCTTTCTTT.

This rearrangement joins TRBV5-1 to TRBJ2-5, with 13 positions matching TRBD2. The length of the CDR3 is 17 residues. Per germline, CDR1 SGHRS and CDR2 YFSETQ. Trimming at V came to 2 bases and at J to 2 bases, leaving 6 bases not matched to a gene. The DNA for the CDR3 is TGCGCCAGCAGCTTCGGGACTAGCGGGATCCTTCAAGAGACCCAGTACTTC. As protein: CASSFGTSGILQETQYF.

This CDR3 is CSAERDRGRNYGYTF. CDR3 in DNA: TGCAGTGCAGAACGGGACAGGGGAAGGAACTATGGCTACACCTTC. The chain uses TRBV20-1 and TRBJ1-2, with 10 bases matching TRBD1. Germline assignment: CDR1 DFQATT and CDR2 SNEGSKA (reference sequence). The CDR3 totals 15 residues. The ends lost 6 bases at V and 2 bases at J; junction bases unmatched: 9.

The genes are TRBV6-1 and TRBJ1-1; tentatively, D is TRBD1 (5 bases). V lost 4 bases and J 4 bases, leaving 10 bases between the germline ends. The CDR3 is 13 amino acids. CDR1 is MNHNS and CDR2 is SASEGT in the germline V gene. This CDR3 reads CASSGRGGTEAFF. CDR3 sequence (DNA): TGTGCCAGCAGTGGGAGGGGTGGCACTGAAGCTTTCTTT.

This clonotype was found many times. This chain links TRBV19 with TRBJ2-5; TRBD2 agrees at 7 bases. This CDR3 region has 15 residues. Germline V gene sequence: CDR1 LNHDA, CDR2 SQIVND (reference sequence). V was pared by 3 bases and J by 3 bases, with 7 bases of the junction left unmatched. The CDR3 bases are TGTGCCAGTAGTATGAATGGCGGGAGAAAAGAGACCCAGTACTTC. This translates into CASSMNGGRKETQYF. Full variable domain (remainder filled in from reference TRBV19 and TRBJ2-5): DGGITQSPKYLFRKEGQNVTLSCEQNLNHDAMYWYRQDPGQGLRLIYYSQIVNDFQKGDIAEGYSVSREKKESFPLTVTSAQKNPTAFYLCASSMNGGRKETQYFGPGTRLLVL.

This clonotype was counted a few times. The chain joins TRBV28 to TRBJ2-1; D is perhaps TRBD1 (6 bases). Trimming took off 2 bases at V and 7 bases at J, with 12 bases between the two ends. CDR3 length: 14 residues. Germline CDR1 and CDR2: MDHEN and SYDVKM. CDR3 sequence (DNA): TGTGCCAGCAGTTTAGGCTCGACAGGTAATGAGCAGTTCTTC. Protein product: CASSLGSTGNEQFF.

Ten or more counts support this clonotype. V is TRBV28 and J is TRBJ2-7; D gene uncertain. This CDR3 contains 13 residues. V lost 3 bases, J lost 7 bases, and 13 bases lay in between. CDR1 is MDHEN, CDR2 SYDVKM, per germline. CDR3 nucleotide sequence: TGTGCCAGCAGTTTGGTCAGGCTGGGGGAGCAGTACTTC. Its translation: CASSLVRLGEQYF.

The chain carries TRBV18 and TRBJ2-7, with TRBD1 identical over 9 bases. V dropped 5 bases and J dropped 9; count of bases not matched to a gene: 11. This CDR3 contains 14 residues. Germline V lookup: CDR1 KGHSH, CDR2 LQKENI. The CDR3 DNA follows: TGTGCCAGCTCATCCGGGACAGGGAATAAAGGGCAGTACTTC. Amino acid sequence: CASSSGTGNKGQYF.

This rearrangement joins TRBV20-1 to TRBJ1-2; no firm D call. The CDR3 is 12 residues long. V lost 0 bases and J lost 7, with 9 bases in between. CDR1 and CDR2 (germline): DFQATT, SNEGSKA (reference sequence). The CDR3 loop is CSARDGEFGYTF. The CDR3 nucleotides are TGCAGTGCTAGAGATGGGGAATTTGGCTACACCTTC.

This clonotype was counted between two and nine times. The V and J genes are TRBV18 and TRBJ1-1, with a weak D call TRBD1 (5 bases). Germline V gene lookup returns CDR1 KGHSH and CDR2 LQKENI. Trimming removed 0 bases from V and 4 bases from J, with 15 bases in between. This CDR3 contains 16 residues. The CDR3 here is CASSPPAGKVVTEAFF. The CDR3 DNA reads as TGTGCCAGCTCACCACCGGCAGGGAAAGTTGTCACTGAAGCTTTCTTT.

This clonotype was observed a handful of times. A much larger clone differs from this one at a single base, so this may be a read error. The rearrangement links TRBV28 to TRBJ2-5; 11 positions agree with TRBD2. Germline lookup yields CDR1 MDHEN and CDR2 SYDVKM. The CDR3 contains 16 residues. CDR3 in amino acids: CVSSPGTSGPVRTQYF. The CDR3 nucleotides read TGTGTCAGCAGCCCAGGGACTAGCGGACCTGTAAGGACCCAGTACTTC.

This clonotype was counted ten times or more. The chain uses TRBV7-2 and TRBJ2-2; no reliable D call. The length of the CDR3 is 12 residues. Between the trimmed V and J ends, which lost 6 bases and 3 bases, there was a span of 5 bases. Germline CDR1 and CDR2: SGHTA and FQGNSA. CDR3 in amino acids: CASSFYTGELFF. The DNA of the CDR3 is TGTGCCAGCAGTTTTTACACCGGGGAGCTGTTTTTT.